These T cell receptor beta chains were read from a single sample in a study of blood T cell repertoires in COVID-19. Using immunoSEQ multiplex PCR, the repertoire was profiled, and TCRdb retains in-frame clones only, with some absent. The data contain under 300,000 clones, about nine tenths of them singletons. The sequencing sample was made of PBMCs or T cells enriched from blood (not recorded which). These TCRs come from a woman in her twenties or thirties with acute COVID-19. The CDR3 runs from the conserved cysteine through the conserved F or W. D genes are given only for firm matches. Expanded clones get a size class; other rows say once, few or many, or leave the size out.

d_call: TRBD2; v_call: TRBV5-1; j_call: TRBJ2-3; clone_size: .; cdr3_aa: CASGLAGGADTQYF; cdr3_nt: TGCGCCAGCGGGTTGGCGGGGGGTGCAGATACGCAGTATTTT
d_call: TRBD1; v_call: TRBV5-1; j_call: TRBJ2-7; clone_size: .; cdr3_aa: CASSFQGAYEQYF; cdr3_nt: TGCGCCAGCAGCTTTCAGGGGGCCTACGAGCAGTACTTC
d_call: TRBD2; v_call: TRBV4-1; j_call: TRBJ2-1; clone_size: few; cdr3_aa: CASSQPKEAGAEQFF; cdr3_nt: TGCGCCAGCAGCCAACCTAAAGAAGCGGGAGCTGAGCAGTTCTTC
d_call: .; v_call: TRBV11-2; j_call: TRBJ2-3; clone_size: .; cdr3_aa: CASSLVSLPGLRTDTQYF; cdr3_nt: TGTGCCAGCAGCTTAGTAAGTCTCCCGGGACTCCGCACAGATACGCAGTATTTT
d_call: TRBD2; v_call: TRBV19; j_call: TRBJ2-1; clone_size: few; cdr3_aa: CASSLAGGRDEQFF; cdr3_nt: TGTGCCAGTAGTCTAGCGGGGGGCAGGGATGAGCAGTTCTTC
d_call: TRBD1; v_call: TRBV27; j_call: TRBJ1-5; clone_size: .; cdr3_aa: CASSSTGVGQPQHF; cdr3_nt: TGTGCCAGCAGTTCGACAGGGGTTGGGCAGCCCCAGCATTTT
d_call: .; v_call: TRBV30; j_call: TRBJ1-6; clone_size: few; cdr3_aa: CAWSPGTLNSPLHF; cdr3_nt: TGTGCCTGGAGTCCAGGGACTCTTAATTCACCCCTCCACTTT
d_call: .; v_call: TRBV9; j_call: TRBJ2-5; clone_size: .; cdr3_aa: CASSVSVGGETQYF; cdr3_nt: TGTGCCAGCAGCGTAAGCGTAGGAGGGGAGACCCAGTACTTC
d_call: TRBD2; v_call: TRBV11-3; j_call: TRBJ2-2; clone_size: .; cdr3_aa: CASSLRLGGGVSGELFF; cdr3_nt: TGTGCCAGCAGCTTACGGCTTGGCGGGGGTGTGTCCGGGGAGCTGTTTTTT
d_call: TRBD1; v_call: TRBV14; j_call: TRBJ1-6; clone_size: .; cdr3_aa: CASSHRPGTGNSPLHF; cdr3_nt: TGTGCCAGCAGCCATAGACCCGGGACAGGGAATTCACCCCTCCACTTT
d_call: .; v_call: TRBV9; j_call: TRBJ2-7; clone_size: .; cdr3_aa: CASSVSGQPYEQYF; cdr3_nt: TGTGCCAGCAGCGTAAGCGGGCAACCCTACGAGCAGTACTTC
d_call: TRBD2; v_call: TRBV5-1; j_call: TRBJ2-3; clone_size: .; cdr3_aa: CASRVSQGLAGGPDTQYF; cdr3_nt: TGCGCCAGCAGAGTTTCACAGGGACTAGCGGGAGGGCCGGATACGCAGTATTTT
d_call: .; v_call: TRBV11-3; j_call: TRBJ2-7; clone_size: once; cdr3_aa: CASSFYLGRLRYEQYF; cdr3_nt: TGTGCCAGCAGCTTTTATCTCGGTCGCTTGAGGTACGAGCAGTACTTC
d_call: .; v_call: TRBV14; j_call: TRBJ2-5; clone_size: .; cdr3_aa: CASSQRLAFETQYF; cdr3_nt: TGTGCCAGCAGCCAAAGGCTAGCCTTCGAGACCCAGTACTTC
d_call: .; v_call: TRBV29-1; j_call: TRBJ2-1; clone_size: .; cdr3_aa: CSVSSEGDVHNEQFF; cdr3_nt: TGCAGCGTGTCGAGTGAGGGCGATGTCCACAATGAGCAGTTCTTC
d_call: .; v_call: TRBV7-9; j_call: TRBJ1-3; clone_size: .; cdr3_aa: CASSLRDTGGNTIYF; cdr3_nt: TGTGCCAGCAGCTTAAGGGATACAGGCGGAAACACCATATATTTT
d_call: TRBD1; v_call: TRBV6-2/TRBV6-3; j_call: TRBJ1-4; clone_size: once; cdr3_aa: CASSYGQGTEKLFF; cdr3_nt: TGTGCCAGCAGTTATGGACAGGGGACTGAAAAACTGTTTTTT
d_call: .; v_call: TRBV28; j_call: TRBJ1-4; clone_size: .; cdr3_aa: CASSLWGPRGEKLFF; cdr3_nt: TGTGCCAGCAGTTTATGGGGCCCCAGAGGGGAAAAACTGTTTTTT
d_call: .; v_call: TRBV29-1; j_call: TRBJ2-7; clone_size: .; cdr3_aa: CSVGGLTDSSYEQYF; cdr3_nt: TGCAGCGTTGGAGGGCTAACTGATAGCTCCTACGAGCAGTACTTC
d_call: .; v_call: TRBV2; j_call: TRBJ2-1; clone_size: .; cdr3_aa: CASRQTGWAYNEQFF; cdr3_nt: TGTGCCAGCAGACAGACCGGATGGGCTTACAATGAGCAGTTCTTC
d_call: TRBD1; v_call: TRBV28; j_call: TRBJ1-5; clone_size: .; cdr3_aa: CASRGGQMGDQPQHF; cdr3_nt: TGTGCCAGCAGGGGGGGACAGATGGGGGATCAGCCCCAGCATTTT
d_call: .; v_call: TRBV18; j_call: TRBJ1-1; clone_size: .; cdr3_aa: CASSPGATTERTTEAFF; cdr3_nt: TGTGCCAGCTCACCAGGGGCTACTACCGAACGGACCACTGAAGCTTTCTTT
d_call: TRBD1; v_call: TRBV5-1; j_call: TRBJ2-1; clone_size: .; cdr3_aa: CASRPSPGQGAGEQFF; cdr3_nt: TGCGCCAGCCGGCCGTCCCCGGGACAGGGGGCTGGAGAGCAGTTCTTC
d_call: TRBD2; v_call: TRBV5-4; j_call: TRBJ2-2; clone_size: .; cdr3_aa: CASSPTSGVNTGELFF; cdr3_nt: TGTGCCAGCAGCCCGACTAGCGGGGTTAACACCGGGGAGCTGTTTTTT
d_call: TRBD2; v_call: TRBV7-6; j_call: TRBJ2-3; clone_size: .; cdr3_aa: CASSVRLAGEPDTQYF; cdr3_nt: TGTGCCAGCAGCGTCCGACTAGCGGGAGAACCAGATACGCAGTATTTT
d_call: TRBD1; v_call: TRBV5-6; j_call: TRBJ2-1; clone_size: .; cdr3_aa: CASSFLFGTGVNEQFF; cdr3_nt: TGTGCCAGCAGCTTCCTTTTCGGGACAGGGGTCAATGAGCAGTTCTTC
d_call: .; v_call: TRBV5-6; j_call: TRBJ1-5; clone_size: .; cdr3_aa: CVRVGANQPQHF; cdr3_nt: TGTGTACGCGTGGGGGCCAATCAGCCCCAGCATTTT
d_call: TRBD2; v_call: TRBV20-1; j_call: TRBJ2-7; clone_size: .; cdr3_aa: CSASLAGAPYEQYF; cdr3_nt: TGCAGTGCTAGTCTAGCGGGGGCCCCCTACGAGCAGTACTTC
d_call: .; v_call: TRBV7-9; j_call: TRBJ2-7; clone_size: .; cdr3_aa: CASSSGPSYEQYF; cdr3_nt: TGTGCCAGCAGCTCAGGTCCCTCCTACGAGCAGTACTTC
d_call: .; v_call: TRBV2; j_call: TRBJ2-2; clone_size: .; cdr3_aa: CASRYSGELFF; cdr3_nt: TGTGCCAGCAGATATTCCGGGGAGCTGTTTTTT
d_call: .; v_call: TRBV28; j_call: TRBJ1-2; clone_size: .; cdr3_aa: CASSLGEPIWGYTF; cdr3_nt: TGTGCCAGCAGTTTGGGAGAACCCATTTGGGGCTACACCTTC
d_call: TRBD1; v_call: TRBV14; j_call: TRBJ1-2; clone_size: .; cdr3_aa: CASSPTLTGGLLNYGYTF; cdr3_nt: TGTGCCAGCAGTCCCACTCTGACAGGGGGACTTCTTAACTATGGCTACACCTTC
d_call: .; v_call: TRBV6-5; j_call: TRBJ1-1; clone_size: .; cdr3_aa: CASDRLGGAFF; cdr3_nt: TGTGCCAGCGACAGGTTAGGAGGAGCTTTCTTT
d_call: TRBD2; v_call: TRBV7-9; j_call: TRBJ2-7; clone_size: .; cdr3_aa: CASSQGTSGGSHEQYF; cdr3_nt: TGTGCCAGCAGCCAAGGGACTAGCGGGGGGAGCCACGAGCAGTACTTC
d_call: TRBD1; v_call: TRBV5-4; j_call: TRBJ2-7; clone_size: few; cdr3_aa: CASSRDVQGDREQYF; cdr3_nt: TGTGCCAGCAGCCGAGATGTACAGGGGGATCGAGAGCAGTACTTC
d_call: TRBD1; v_call: TRBV5-4; j_call: TRBJ2-5; clone_size: .; cdr3_aa: CASSPAGQGGETQYF; cdr3_nt: TGTGCCAGCAGCCCAGCAGGACAGGGGGGCGAGACCCAGTACTTC
d_call: .; v_call: TRBV11-3; j_call: TRBJ2-3; clone_size: .; cdr3_aa: CASSLDGRQDTDTQYF; cdr3_nt: TGTGCCAGCAGCTTAGACGGCCGGCAGGACACAGATACGCAGTATTTT